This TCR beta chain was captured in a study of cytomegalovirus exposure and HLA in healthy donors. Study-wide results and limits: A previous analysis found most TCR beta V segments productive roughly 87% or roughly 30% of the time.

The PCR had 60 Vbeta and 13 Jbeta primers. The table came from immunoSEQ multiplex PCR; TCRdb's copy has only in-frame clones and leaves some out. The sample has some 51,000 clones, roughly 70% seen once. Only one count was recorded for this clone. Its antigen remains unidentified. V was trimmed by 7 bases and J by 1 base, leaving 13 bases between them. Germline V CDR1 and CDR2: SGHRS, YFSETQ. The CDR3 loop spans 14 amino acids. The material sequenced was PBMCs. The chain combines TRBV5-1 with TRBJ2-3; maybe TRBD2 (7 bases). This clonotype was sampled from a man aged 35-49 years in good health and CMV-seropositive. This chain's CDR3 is CASRKGGGTDTQYF. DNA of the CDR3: TGCGCCAGCCGCAAAGGGGGGGGCACAGATACGCAGTATTTT.